These T cell receptor beta chains were read from a single sample in a study of blood T cell repertoires in COVID-19. Sequencing used immunoSEQ multiplex PCR; TCRdb keeps in-frame clones, though not all of them. The sample consists of 84,000 or so clones, roughly 92% of them appearing once. Sequencing was carried out using peripheral blood. These receptors were taken from a woman between 55 and 75 years old with active COVID-19. The CDR3 runs from the conserved cysteine through the conserved F or W.

v_call: TRBV30
cdr3_aa: CAWTLAGAGELFF

v_call: TRBV5-6
cdr3_aa: CASSWQRTNTQYF

v_call: TRBV10-3
cdr3_aa: CAISDHRQQETQYF

v_call: TRBV6-6
cdr3_aa: CASSDPDRLETQYF

v_call: TRBV20-1
cdr3_aa: CSASSDSYGNTIYF

v_call: TRBV5-4
cdr3_aa: CASSFPGDTEAFF

v_call: TRBV7-9
cdr3_aa: CASSQTGGLNEQFF

v_call: TRBV9
cdr3_aa: CASSVGQGGKNEQFF

v_call: TRBV11-2
cdr3_aa: CASSYGIRDNDRNTIYF

v_call: TRBV19
cdr3_aa: CASSINPRALSDTQYF

v_call: TRBV6-2/TRBV6-3
cdr3_aa: CASSHSEKTGYPYNEQFF

v_call: TRBV5-1
cdr3_aa: CASSRQGADGYTF

v_call: TRBV5-4
cdr3_aa: CASSSPTEYNYGYTF

v_call: TRBV5-1
cdr3_aa: CASSIGGSNEQYF

v_call: TRBV9
cdr3_aa: CASNRDRDTEAFF

v_call: TRBV4-3
cdr3_aa: CASSRKQGNTQYF

v_call: TRBV15
cdr3_aa: CATSGGQVGNQPQHF

v_call: TRBV29-1
cdr3_aa: CSGGAINNEQFF

v_call: TRBV3-1/TRBV3-2
cdr3_aa: CASSYGLTSGYNEQFF

v_call: TRBV5-1
cdr3_aa: CASSSLTSGGPDTQYF

v_call: TRBV6-5
cdr3_aa: CASKPSSLDNSPLHF

v_call: TRBV5-4
cdr3_aa: CASKREGSVNTEAFF

v_call: TRBV9
cdr3_aa: CASSVAGTAETQYF

v_call: TRBV5-5
cdr3_aa: CASSLEGLTRRLSGNTIYF

v_call: TRBV9
cdr3_aa: CASSAGLPGGLRNEQFF

v_call: TRBV6-1
cdr3_aa: CASSEPVSTDTQYF

v_call: TRBV7-9
cdr3_aa: CASSLGDSGYTF

v_call: TRBV5-5
cdr3_aa: CASSLGPDTPYEQYF

v_call: TRBV2
cdr3_aa: CASSFRTANTGELFF